The entry that follows covers one T cell receptor beta chain sequence. Its target is not known. Some clones are missing from TCRdb's copy, which holds only in-frame ones; the method was immunoSEQ multiplex PCR. This table holds 58,000 or so clones, roughly four fifths found once. Healthy donors had no documented immune events, such as infections, while sampled. This sample was included in a study of identifying expanded T cells in peripheral blood. Overall study findings and caveats: Over approximately two and four weeks, about 15 and 19 clones changed, versus around 1.2 between replicates.

The clonotype comes from a person between 18 and 69 years old in good health. Sequenced sample: blood.

The CDR3 loop is CASSVVGRNNQPQHF. DNA of the CDR3: TGTGCCAGCAGTGTTGTCGGCAGAAACAATCAGCCCCAGCATTTT. This chain links TRBV2 with TRBJ1-5; D unclear. CDR3 length: 15 amino acids. Germline loops: CDR1 SNHLY, CDR2 FYNNEI. V lost 4 bases, J lost 3 bases, and 13 bases lay in between.